The clone carrying this T cell receptor (beta chain) was counted at least ten times. As yet, its antigen is unknown. The sample is drawn from a study of read filtering for tumor transcriptome and immune sequencing. In the study overall: Patients were 17 male and some 13 female, mean age 65.9 years, range roughly 45 to 85. R-ISS stage counts were eight or nine for I, 15 to 20 for II, six or seven for III. General study findings and limits: About four fifths of IR-seq clonotypes had a single read, yet these held approximately 3.7% of reads. IR-seq captured clonotypes deeper and more reliably than RNA-seq.

Trimming removed 6 bases at V and 1 base at J, with 14 bases between. The CDR3 contains 14 residues. Germline CDR1 reads DFQATT; CDR2 reads SNEGSKA (reference sequence). The library was built from 400 ng RNA with molecular barcoded adaptors for alpha/delta and beta/gamma chains. TCRdb itself ran the reads through MiXCR, one entry per CDR3 protein. The sample consists of some 80,000 distinct CDR3 sequences, 9% to 15% of them appearing once. The clonotype comes from a donor older than 35 with multiple myeloma. V usage is TRBV20-1 and J usage is TRBJ2-3; perhaps TRBD2 as D (6 bases). Specimen: a population of CD138-negative cells sorted from bone marrow. The CDR3 sequence is CSAPGSSGTDTQYF. Here the CDR3 DNA reads TGCAGTGCCCCCGGGAGTAGCGGCACAGATACGCAGTATTTT.